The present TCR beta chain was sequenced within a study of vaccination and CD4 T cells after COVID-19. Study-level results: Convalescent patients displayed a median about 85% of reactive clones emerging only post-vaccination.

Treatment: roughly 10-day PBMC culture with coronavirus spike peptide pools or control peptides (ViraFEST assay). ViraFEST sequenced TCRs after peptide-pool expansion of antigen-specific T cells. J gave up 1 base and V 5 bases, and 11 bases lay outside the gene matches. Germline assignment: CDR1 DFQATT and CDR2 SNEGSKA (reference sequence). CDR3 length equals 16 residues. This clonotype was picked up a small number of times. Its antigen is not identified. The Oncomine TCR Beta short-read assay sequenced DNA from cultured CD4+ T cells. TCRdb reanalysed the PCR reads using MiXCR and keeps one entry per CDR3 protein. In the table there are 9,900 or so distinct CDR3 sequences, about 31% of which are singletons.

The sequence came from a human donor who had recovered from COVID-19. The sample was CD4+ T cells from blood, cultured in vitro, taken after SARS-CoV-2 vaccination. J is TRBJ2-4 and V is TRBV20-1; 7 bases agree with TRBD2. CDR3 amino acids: CSAPGGAGEAKNIQYF. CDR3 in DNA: TGCAGTGCTCCCGGAGGGGCGGGAGAGGCCAAAAACATTCAGTACTTC.